This T cell receptor (beta chain) was obtained from a study of control samples from healthy donors and cancer patients. Clones were read by immunoSEQ multiplex PCR, and TCRdb kept only the in-frame ones, dropping some. The repertoire holds about 54,000 clones, with 95% to 96% as singletons. The sequence derives from a woman younger than 45 in good health. The source material was blood.

CDR3 protein: CASTFTGTRLNEQFF. CDR3 nucleotide sequence: TGTGCCAGCACCTTTACCGGGACTCGGCTCAATGAGCAGTTCTTC. The rearrangement uses TRBV5-6 and TRBJ2-1, with D perhaps TRBD2 (6 bases). This CDR3 has 15 residues. With 6 bases removed from V and 6 bases from J, the gap between germline ends came to 19 bases. Germline V CDR1 and CDR2: SGHDT, YYEEEE. Full variable domain (rest looked up from reference TRBV5-6 and TRBJ2-1): DAGVTQSPTHLIKTRGQQVTLRCSPKSGHDTVSWYQQALGQGPQFIFQYYEEEERQRGNFPDRFSGHQFPNYSSELNVNALLLGDSALYLCASTFTGTRLNEQFFGPGTRLTVL.